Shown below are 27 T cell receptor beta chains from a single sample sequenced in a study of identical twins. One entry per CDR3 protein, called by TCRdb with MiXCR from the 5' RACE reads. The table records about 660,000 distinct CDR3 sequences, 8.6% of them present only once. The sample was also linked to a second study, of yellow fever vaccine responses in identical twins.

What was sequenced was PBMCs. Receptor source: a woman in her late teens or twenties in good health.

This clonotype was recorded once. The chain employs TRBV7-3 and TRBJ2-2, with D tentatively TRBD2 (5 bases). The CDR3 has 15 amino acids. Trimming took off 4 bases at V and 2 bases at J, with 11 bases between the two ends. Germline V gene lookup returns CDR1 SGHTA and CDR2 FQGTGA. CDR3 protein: CASSSRADNTGELFF. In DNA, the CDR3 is TGTGCCAGCAGCTCGAGGGCAGATAACACCGGGGAGCTGTTTTTT.

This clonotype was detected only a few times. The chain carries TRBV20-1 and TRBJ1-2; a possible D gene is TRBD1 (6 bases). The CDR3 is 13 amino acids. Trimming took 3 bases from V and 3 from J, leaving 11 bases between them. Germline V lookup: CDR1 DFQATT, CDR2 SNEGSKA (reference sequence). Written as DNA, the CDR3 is TGCAGTGCTAGTACGGGGGCGGACTATGGCTACACCTTC. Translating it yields CSASTGADYGYTF.

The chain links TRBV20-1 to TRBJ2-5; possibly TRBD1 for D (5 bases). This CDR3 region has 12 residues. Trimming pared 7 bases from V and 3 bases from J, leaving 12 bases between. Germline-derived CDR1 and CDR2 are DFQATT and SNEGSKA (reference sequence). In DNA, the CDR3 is TGCAGTGTGGTTGGGGCGGAAGAGACCCAGTACTTC. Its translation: CSVVGAEETQYF.

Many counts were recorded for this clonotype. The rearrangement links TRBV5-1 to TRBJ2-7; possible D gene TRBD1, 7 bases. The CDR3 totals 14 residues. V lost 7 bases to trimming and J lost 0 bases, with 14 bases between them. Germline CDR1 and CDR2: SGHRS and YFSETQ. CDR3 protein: CASGGTDYSYEQYF. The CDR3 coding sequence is TGCGCCAGCGGAGGGACAGACTACTCCTACGAGCAGTACTTC.

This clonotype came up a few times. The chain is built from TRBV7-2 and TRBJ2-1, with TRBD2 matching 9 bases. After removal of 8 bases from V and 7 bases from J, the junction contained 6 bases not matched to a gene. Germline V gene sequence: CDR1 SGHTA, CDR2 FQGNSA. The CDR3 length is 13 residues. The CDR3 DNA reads TGTGCCAGCGGCGGGGGGGCTTGGAATGAGCAGTTCTTC. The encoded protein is CASGGGAWNEQFF.

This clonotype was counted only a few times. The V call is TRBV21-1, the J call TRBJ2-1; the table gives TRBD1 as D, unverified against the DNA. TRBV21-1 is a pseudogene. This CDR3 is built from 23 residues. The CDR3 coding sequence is TGTGCCAGCAGCAAACCTCCCACCCTCTGGACAGGGGTCCCCAAGAGCTCCTACAATGAGCAGTTCTTC. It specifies CASSKPPTLWTGVPKSSYNEQFF.

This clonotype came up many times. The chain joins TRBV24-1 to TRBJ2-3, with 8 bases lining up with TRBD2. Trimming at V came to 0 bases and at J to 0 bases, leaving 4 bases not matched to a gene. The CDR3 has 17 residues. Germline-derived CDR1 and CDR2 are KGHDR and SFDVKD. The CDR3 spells CATSDLPLAESTDTQYF. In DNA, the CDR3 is TGTGCCACCAGTGATTTGCCACTAGCGGAGAGCACAGATACGCAGTATTTT.

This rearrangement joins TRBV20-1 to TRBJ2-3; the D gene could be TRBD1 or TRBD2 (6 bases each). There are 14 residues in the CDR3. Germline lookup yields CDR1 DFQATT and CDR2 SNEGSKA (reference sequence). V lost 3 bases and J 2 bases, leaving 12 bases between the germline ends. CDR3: CSARGGPFTDTQYF. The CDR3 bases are TGCAGTGCTAGGGGGGGCCCCTTCACAGATACGCAGTATTTT.

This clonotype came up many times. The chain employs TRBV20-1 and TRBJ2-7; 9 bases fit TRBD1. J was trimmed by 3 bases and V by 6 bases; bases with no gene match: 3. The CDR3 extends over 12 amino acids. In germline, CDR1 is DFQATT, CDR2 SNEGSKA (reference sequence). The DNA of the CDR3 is TGCAGTGCCTGGGGACAGGGCTACGAGCAGTACTTC. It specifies CSAWGQGYEQYF.

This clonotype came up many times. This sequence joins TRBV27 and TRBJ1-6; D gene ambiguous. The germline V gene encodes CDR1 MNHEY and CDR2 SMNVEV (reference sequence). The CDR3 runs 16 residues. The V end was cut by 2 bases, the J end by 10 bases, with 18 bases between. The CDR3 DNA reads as TGTGCCAGCAGTTTAGCGGTTACAGTACGTTCATCACCCCTCCACTTT. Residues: CASSLAVTVRSSPLHF.

The CDR3 DNA sequence: TGTGCCAGCAGCTTTTACGGGGAGACCCAGTACTTC. Protein product: CASSFYGETQYF. The J gene is TRBJ2-5, the V gene TRBV7-9; no reliable D call. The length of the CDR3 is 12 residues. Germline CDR1 is SEHNR and CDR2 is FQNEAQ (reference sequence). V was shortened by 3 bases and J by 5 bases, with 7 bases between the two germline ends. The complete variable domain, with remaining parts taken from reference TRBV7-9 and TRBJ2-5, reads DTGVSQNPRHKITKRGQNVTFRCDPISEHNRLYWYRQTLGQGPEFLTYFQNEAQLEKSRLLSDRFSAERPKGSFSTLEIQRTEQGDSAMYLCASSFYGETQYFGPGTRLLVL.

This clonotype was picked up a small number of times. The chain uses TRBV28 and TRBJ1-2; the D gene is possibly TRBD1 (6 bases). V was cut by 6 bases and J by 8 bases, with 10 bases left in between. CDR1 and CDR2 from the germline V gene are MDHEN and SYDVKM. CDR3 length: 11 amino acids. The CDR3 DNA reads TGTGCCAGCAGCACAGGGTTGGGCTACACCTTC. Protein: CASSTGLGYTF.

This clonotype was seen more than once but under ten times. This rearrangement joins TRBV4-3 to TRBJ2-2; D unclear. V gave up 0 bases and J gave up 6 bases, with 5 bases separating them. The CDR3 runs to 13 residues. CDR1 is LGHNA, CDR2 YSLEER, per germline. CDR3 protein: CASSQDGSGELFF. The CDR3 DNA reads TGCGCCAGCAGCCAAGATGGGTCCGGGGAGCTGTTTTTT.

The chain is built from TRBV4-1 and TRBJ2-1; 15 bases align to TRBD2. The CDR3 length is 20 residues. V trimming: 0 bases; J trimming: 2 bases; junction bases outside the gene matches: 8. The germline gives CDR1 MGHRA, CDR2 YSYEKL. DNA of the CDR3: TGCGCCAGCAGCCAAGAACAGGGACTAGCGGGAGGTCCCACCTACAATGAGCAGTTCTTC. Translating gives CASSQEQGLAGGPTYNEQFF.

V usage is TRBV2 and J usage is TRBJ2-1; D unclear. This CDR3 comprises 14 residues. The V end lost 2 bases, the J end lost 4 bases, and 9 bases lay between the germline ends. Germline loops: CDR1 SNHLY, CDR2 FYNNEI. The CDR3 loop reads CASSERLGYNEQFF. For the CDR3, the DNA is TGTGCCAGCAGTGAAAGACTTGGGTACAATGAGCAGTTCTTC.

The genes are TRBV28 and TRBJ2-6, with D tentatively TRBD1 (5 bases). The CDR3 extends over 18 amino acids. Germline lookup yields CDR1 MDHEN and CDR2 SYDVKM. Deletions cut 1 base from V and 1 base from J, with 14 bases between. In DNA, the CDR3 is TGTGCCAGCAGTTTATTTCAGGGAATGGGGTCTGGGGCCAACGTCCTGACTTTC. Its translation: CASSLFQGMGSGANVLTF.

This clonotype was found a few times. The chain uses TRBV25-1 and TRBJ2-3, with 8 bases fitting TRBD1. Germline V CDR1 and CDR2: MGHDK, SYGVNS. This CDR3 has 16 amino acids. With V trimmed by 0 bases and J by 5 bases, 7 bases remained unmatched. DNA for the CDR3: TGTGCCAGCAGTGAATATGTGGCAGGGGGCGGAGATACGCAGTATTTT. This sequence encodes CASSEYVAGGGDTQYF.

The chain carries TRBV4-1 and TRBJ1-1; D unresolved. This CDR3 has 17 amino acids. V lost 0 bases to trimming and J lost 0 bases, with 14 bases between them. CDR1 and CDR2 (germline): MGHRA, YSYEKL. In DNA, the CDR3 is TGCGCCAGCAGCCAAGATGCGGCAGATCCTATGAACACTGAAGCTTTCTTT. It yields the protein CASSQDAADPMNTEAFF.

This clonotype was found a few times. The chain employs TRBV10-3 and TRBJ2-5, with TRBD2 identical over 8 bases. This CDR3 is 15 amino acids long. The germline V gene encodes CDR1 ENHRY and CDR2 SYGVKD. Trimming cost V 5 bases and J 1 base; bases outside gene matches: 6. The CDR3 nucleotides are TGTGCCATCAGTCTCTACGGGGGGGCCCAAGAGACCCAGTACTTC. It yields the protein CAISLYGGAQETQYF.

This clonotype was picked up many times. The CDR3 loop is CAIRQLDSLSTEAFF. CDR3 nucleotides: TGTGCCATCAGACAGCTTGACAGCCTCAGCACTGAAGCTTTCTTT. The chain uses TRBV10-3 and TRBJ1-1, with TRBD1 as a possible D gene (5 bases). Trimming took 6 bases from V and 4 from J, leaving 18 bases between them. The CDR3 is 15 amino acids. Germline V gives CDR1 ENHRY, CDR2 SYGVKD.

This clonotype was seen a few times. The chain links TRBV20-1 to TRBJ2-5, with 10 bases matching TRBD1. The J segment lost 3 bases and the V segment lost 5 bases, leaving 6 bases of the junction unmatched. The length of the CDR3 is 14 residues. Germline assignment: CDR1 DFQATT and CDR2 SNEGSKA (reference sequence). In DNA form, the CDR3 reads TGCAGTGCTCTGCCGGGACAGGGGAAAGAGACCCAGTACTTC. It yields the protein CSALPGQGKETQYF.

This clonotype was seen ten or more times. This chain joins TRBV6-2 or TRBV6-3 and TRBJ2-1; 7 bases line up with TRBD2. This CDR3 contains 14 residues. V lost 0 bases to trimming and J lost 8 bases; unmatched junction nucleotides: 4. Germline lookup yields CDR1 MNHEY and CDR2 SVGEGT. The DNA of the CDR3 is TGTGCCAGCAGTTACTCGGTGGGGGGGTATGAGCAGTTCTTC. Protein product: CASSYSVGGYEQFF.

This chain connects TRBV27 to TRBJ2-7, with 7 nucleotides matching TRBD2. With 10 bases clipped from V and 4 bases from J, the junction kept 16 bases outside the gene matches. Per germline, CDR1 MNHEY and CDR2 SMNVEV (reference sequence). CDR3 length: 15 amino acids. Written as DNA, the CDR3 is TGTGCCACCCGTGGGGCGGGCGGGGGTCGGTACGAGCAGTACTTC. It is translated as CATRGAGGGRYEQYF.

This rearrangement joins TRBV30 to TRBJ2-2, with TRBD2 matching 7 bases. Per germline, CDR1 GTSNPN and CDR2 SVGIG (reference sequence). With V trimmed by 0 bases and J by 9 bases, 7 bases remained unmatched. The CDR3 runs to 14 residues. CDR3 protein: CAWSVPERGRELFF. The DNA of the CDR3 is TGTGCCTGGAGTGTACCCGAGCGGGGCCGGGAGCTGTTTTTT.

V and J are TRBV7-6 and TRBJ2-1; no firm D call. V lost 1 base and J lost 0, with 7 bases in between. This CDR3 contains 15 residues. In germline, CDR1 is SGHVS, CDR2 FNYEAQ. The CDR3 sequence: CASSLGYYSYNEQFF. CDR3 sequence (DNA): TGTGCCAGCAGCTTAGGATACTACTCCTACAATGAGCAGTTCTTC.

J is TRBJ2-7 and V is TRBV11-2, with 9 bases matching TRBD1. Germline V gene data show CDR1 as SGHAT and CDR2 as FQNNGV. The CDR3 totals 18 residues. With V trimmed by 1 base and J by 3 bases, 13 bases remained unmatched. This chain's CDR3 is CASSLVQGGQGRNYEQYF. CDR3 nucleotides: TGTGCCAGCAGCTTAGTACAAGGGGGACAGGGCCGCAACTACGAGCAGTACTTC.

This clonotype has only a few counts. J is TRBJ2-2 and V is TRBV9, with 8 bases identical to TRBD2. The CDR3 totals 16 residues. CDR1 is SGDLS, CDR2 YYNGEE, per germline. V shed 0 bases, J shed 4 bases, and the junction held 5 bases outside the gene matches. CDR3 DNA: TGTGCCAGCAGCGTAGCAGCGGGAGAGGGCACCGGGGAGCTGTTTTTT. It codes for CASSVAAGEGTGELFF.